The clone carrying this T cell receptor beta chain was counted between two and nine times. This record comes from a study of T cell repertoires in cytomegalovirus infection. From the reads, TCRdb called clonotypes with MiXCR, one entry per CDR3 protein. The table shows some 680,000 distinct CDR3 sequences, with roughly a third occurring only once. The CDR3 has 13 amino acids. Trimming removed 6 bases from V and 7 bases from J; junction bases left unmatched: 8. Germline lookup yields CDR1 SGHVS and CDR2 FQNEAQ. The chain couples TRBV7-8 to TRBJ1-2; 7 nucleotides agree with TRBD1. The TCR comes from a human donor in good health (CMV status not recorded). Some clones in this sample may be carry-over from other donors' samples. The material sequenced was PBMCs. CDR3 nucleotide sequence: TGTGCCAGCAGGGTAGACAGGGCGTCTGGCTACACCTTC. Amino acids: CASRVDRASGYTF.